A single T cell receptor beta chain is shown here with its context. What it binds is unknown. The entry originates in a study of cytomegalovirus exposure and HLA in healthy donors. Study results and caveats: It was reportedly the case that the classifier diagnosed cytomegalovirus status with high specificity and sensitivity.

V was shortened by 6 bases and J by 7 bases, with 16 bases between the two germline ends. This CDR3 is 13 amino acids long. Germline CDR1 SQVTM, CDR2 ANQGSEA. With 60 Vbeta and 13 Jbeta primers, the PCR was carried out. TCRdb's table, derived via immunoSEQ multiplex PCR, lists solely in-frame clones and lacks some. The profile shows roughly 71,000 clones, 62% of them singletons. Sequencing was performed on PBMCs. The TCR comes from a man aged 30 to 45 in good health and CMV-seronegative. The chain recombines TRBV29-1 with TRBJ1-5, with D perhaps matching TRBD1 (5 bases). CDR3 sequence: CSVSPGQGQPQHF. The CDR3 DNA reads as TGCAGCGTCTCCCCTGGGCAGGGACAGCCCCAGCATTTT. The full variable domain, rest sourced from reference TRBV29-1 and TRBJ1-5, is SAVISQKPSRDICQRGTSLTIQCQVDSQVTMMFWYRQQPGQSLTLIATANQGSEATYESGFVIDKFPISRPNLTFSTLTVSNMSPEDSSIYLCSVSPGQGQPQHFGDGTRLSIL.